This T cell receptor beta chain is drawn from a study of breast tumors, draining lymph nodes, adjacent tissues. The study, taken as a whole, reports: The data were judged consistent with most tumor T cells coming from lymph node and expanding in tumor.

The lymph nodes were axillary draining lymph nodes from breast cancer patients. By share, this clonotype counts as medium-sized. The antigen is unknown. The germline gives CDR1 SGHVS, CDR2 FNYEAQ. CDR3 length equals 12 residues. V dropped 3 bases and J dropped 5 bases, with 7 bases sitting between them. TCRdb redid the calling of the multiplex PCR reads with MiXCR, one entry per CDR3 protein. The sample consists of about 180,000 distinct CDR3 sequences, roughly 30% of them appearing once. The gene calls are TRBV7-6 and TRBJ2-5, with D tentatively TRBD2 (5 bases). Material for sequencing was axillary lymph node tissue. The source is a female donor with breast cancer. Some clones in this sample may be carry-over from other donors' samples. The CDR3 DNA reads TGTGCCAGCAGCTTGGGAGTGGAGACCCAGTACTTC. This translates into CASSLGVETQYF.